This T cell receptor beta chain was recovered during a study of early T cells in non-severe SARS-CoV-2 infection. The germline V gene encodes CDR1 PRHDT and CDR2 FYEKMQ (reference sequence). With V trimmed by 1 base and J by 5 bases, 5 bases remained unmatched. This CDR3 comprises 16 residues. Using its own MiXCR run on the 5' RACE reads, TCRdb lists one record per CDR3 protein. Of roughly 90,000 distinct CDR3 sequences in the sample, roughly 14% were seen once. This clonotype was observed many times. This clonotype originated in an adult who was a healthcare worker with PCR-confirmed SARS-CoV-2 infection or an uninfected control (not recorded which). The material sequenced was whole blood. The chain carries TRBV13 and TRBJ2-1; 10 bases fit TRBD2. CDR3 protein: CASSLVSGGAHNEQFF. CDR3 bases: TGTGCCAGCAGCTTAGTAAGCGGGGGGGCCCACAATGAGCAGTTCTTC.